A selection of T cell receptor beta chains follows, all from one sample in a study of T cell repertoires in cytomegalovirus infection. TCRdb reprocessed the reads via MiXCR and lists one record per CDR3 protein. The repertoire holds approximately 750,000 distinct CDR3 sequences, with less than 40% as singletons. Input material: PBMCs. The receptors here all came from a human donor in good health (CMV status not recorded). Some clones in this sample may be carry-over from other donors' samples. CDR3s include the opening cysteine and the closing phenylalanine or tryptophan.

j_call,v_call,cdr3_aa
TRBJ2-5,TRBV7-6,CASSQPGQGASLETQYF
TRBJ1-1,TRBV12-3/TRBV12-4,CASLVRPSSGAEAFF
TRBJ2-5,TRBV5-4,CASKERAQETQYF
TRBJ1-1,TRBV7-9,CASSSAAGYTEAFF
TRBJ2-1,TRBV6-6,CASSAYRGGSQNEQFF
TRBJ2-1,TRBV7-9,CASVEDRGLSEQFF
TRBJ2-1,TRBV11-1,CASRSRDTRNEQFF
TRBJ2-7,TRBV12-3/TRBV12-4,CASSPIRDRPSYEQYF
TRBJ1-5,TRBV19,CASSLTAGYNQPQHF
TRBJ1-1,TRBV11-2,CASSLRGIRNTEAFF
TRBJ2-1,TRBV6-2/TRBV6-3,CALAGKLAGPYNEQFF
TRBJ1-5,TRBV7-2,CASSLVQGFSNQPQHF
TRBJ2-7,TRBV24-1,CTTSDGGYYEQYF
TRBJ2-7,TRBV5-6,CASSHLLAGDEQYF
TRBJ1-1,TRBV4-2,CASSQDLGVMNTEAFF
TRBJ2-3,TRBV2,CASKRGLAEFLSTDTQYF
TRBJ2-2,TRBV28,CASSLIMTGGSTGELFF
TRBJ1-5,TRBV20-1,CSARDDFGLPSNQPQHF
TRBJ1-5,TRBV6-8,CASSVRTGGNSNQPQHF
TRBJ2-1,TRBV27,CASSLSGRNEQFF
TRBJ1-1,TRBV19,CASTNPTLNTEAFF
TRBJ2-5,TRBV7-8,CASTIIRVGETQYF
TRBJ2-7,TRBV7-2,CASSFPDRGNEQYF
TRBJ2-7,TRBV28,CASNEAGEDYEQYF
TRBJ2-5,TRBV5-1,CASSRRAEGPETQYF
TRBJ2-1,TRBV6-1,CASSEGASGPYNEQFF
TRBJ2-7,TRBV6-1,CATGLVARGYEQYF
TRBJ1-1,TRBV19,CASSITGRNTEAFF
TRBJ1-3,TRBV6-5,CASSYSPSPGPGNTIYF
TRBJ1-1,TRBV6-1,CASTLGRPHEAFF
TRBJ2-2,TRBV10-3,CAISGGNTGELFF
TRBJ1-1,TRBV7-3,CASSALGGTEAFF
TRBJ2-7,TRBV7-9,CASSLSGGKDYEQYF
TRBJ1-6,TRBV27,CASSLLASGNNSPLHF
TRBJ2-2,TRBV12-3/TRBV12-4,CASRRGTTSPSGELFF
TRBJ2-5,TRBV28,CARRAGTNQETQYF
TRBJ2-1,TRBV12-3/TRBV12-4,CASSIRALLADSYNEQFF
TRBJ2-7,TRBV12-3/TRBV12-4,CASSPGLAGTPLYEQYF
TRBJ1-5,TRBV28,CASKLGPATNQPQHF
TRBJ2-2,TRBV5-1,CASSLAGTSGGAGTGELFF
TRBJ2-7,TRBV14,CASSQYGLAGRLSEQYF
TRBJ2-3,TRBV29-1,CSAGTATDTQYF
TRBJ1-2,TRBV28,CASSPGIYGYTF
TRBJ2-4,TRBV5-4,CASSLGGQVHLGNIQYF
TRBJ1-5,TRBV12-3/TRBV12-4,CASGVNSNQPQHF
TRBJ1-2,TRBV28,CASRAEGAQDYGYTF
TRBJ2-7,TRBV28,CASSPSSGGREQYF
TRBJ1-3,TRBV6-2/TRBV6-3,CASSYPASGYPRNTIYF
TRBJ2-7,TRBV28,CAMTGRLGEQYF
TRBJ2-1,TRBV12-3/TRBV12-4,CASSLTTRSASKLPNEQFF
TRBJ2-5,TRBV12-3/TRBV12-4,CASSFSGGSETQYF
TRBJ2-7,TRBV7-2,CASSVSLEQYF
TRBJ2-3,TRBV7-8,CASSLDDRTSRNTQYF
TRBJ1-5,TRBV12-3/TRBV12-4,CASSLLQGQPQHF
TRBJ2-1,TRBV7-9,CASSGSGSYSYNEQFF